This T cell receptor (beta chain) was sequenced for a study of CD8+CD57+ T cells in acquired aplastic anemia listed by TCRdb under 2018. Notes on the research overall: Extracted DNA from sorted CD4+ and CD8+ cells averaged around 3.3 ug, ranging from roughly 0.2 to 30 ug. CD8+CD57+ expansion was defined as a frequency above the mean frequency observed in healthy subjects.

The investigation overall reported the following: Between patients and healthy controls, no significant difference in CD8+ Simpson's diversity was found (P=0.060). Although under 35 CD8+ CDR3 sequences were shared by patients and controls, these sequences appeared highly expressed in patients and within the immunodominant clones of patients.

Patients chosen for sequencing had shown expansion of CD8+CD57+ cells by flow cytometry. Every patient had a diagnosis of severe acquired aplastic anemia based on International Study of Aplastic Anemia and Agranulocytosis and Camitta criteria. At the time blood was sampled, none of the patients had received any therapy. In the study, sorted CD4+ and CD8+ blood T cells from patients with severe aplastic anemia and from healthy subjects underwent deep sequencing of TCR repertoires. Patients were enrolled in the USA under clinicaltrials.gov protocols 00001620, 01623167, 00001397, 00071045, 00081523 and 00961064. Ficoll-Paque density gradient centrifugation was used to isolate peripheral blood mononuclear cells. Before DNA was extracted, CD4+ and CD8+ T cells were sorted using either FACS or magnetic beads. This clonotype was observed a single time. Its target antigen remains unknown. The input lacks base qualities; no much larger clone sits a single base away. Just one read gives weak support.

Profiling of TCR beta VDJ combinations and CDR3 sequences used genomic DNA as the template. An Illumina HiSeq 2000 was the platform used for TCR repertoire sequencing. From the authors' description of their analysis: Repertoire assessment relied on Simpson's diversity index, CDR3 size and DJ length profiles, and TRBV/TRBJ rearrangement plots. The immunodominant clone was defined as the most abundant DNA sequence in deep sequencing data. CDR3 amino acid sequences were screened for sharing across subjects and were compared with published repertoires and the VDJdb database. TCRdb's own reprocessing of the public reads used fastp at Q25 and MiXCR and kept productive beta chains. Identical CDR3 protein sequences are pooled into one entry, listed with their most common genes and DNA. TCRdb, not the authors, supplied the V and J calls. In all, the sample holds some 170,000 distinct CDR3 sequences, and 71% of those were seen once. The ten top clones hold roughly half of the sample.

Its CDR3 holds 15 amino acids, cysteine through phenylalanine. The CDR3 DNA has 45 bases and is translated from base 1. V and J are truncated by 2 bases and 0 bases respectively, leaving an intervening sequence of 8 bases. According to the germline V gene (reference sequence), CDR1 reads SEHNR and CDR2 reads FQNEAQ. Sequenced sample: sorted CD4+, CD8+, or CD8+CD57+ T cells (not recorded which) from PBMCs. This sequence originates from a human donor with aplastic anemia. This receptor chain uses TRBV7-9 and TRBJ2-4; the D gene is not confidently resolved. The nucleotides are TGTGCCAGCAGCTTATCTGGTCTAGCCAAAAACATTCAGTACTTC. It translates to CASSLSGLAKNIQYF.